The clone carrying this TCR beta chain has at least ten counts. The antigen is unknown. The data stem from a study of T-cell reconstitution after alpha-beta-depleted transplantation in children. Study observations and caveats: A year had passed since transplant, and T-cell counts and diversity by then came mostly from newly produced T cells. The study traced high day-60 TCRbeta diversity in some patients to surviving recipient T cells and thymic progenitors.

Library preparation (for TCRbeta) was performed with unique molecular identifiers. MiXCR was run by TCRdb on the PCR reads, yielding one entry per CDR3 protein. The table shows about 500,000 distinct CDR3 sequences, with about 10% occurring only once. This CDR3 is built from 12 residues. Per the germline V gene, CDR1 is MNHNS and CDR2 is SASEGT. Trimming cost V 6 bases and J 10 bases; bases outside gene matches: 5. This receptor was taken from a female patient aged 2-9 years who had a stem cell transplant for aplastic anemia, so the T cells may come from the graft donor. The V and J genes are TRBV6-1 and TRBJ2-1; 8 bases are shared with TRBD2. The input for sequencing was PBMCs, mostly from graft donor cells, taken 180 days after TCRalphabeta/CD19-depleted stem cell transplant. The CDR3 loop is CASRPIAGEQFF. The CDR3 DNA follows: TGTGCCAGCAGACCCATAGCGGGAGAGCAGTTCTTC.